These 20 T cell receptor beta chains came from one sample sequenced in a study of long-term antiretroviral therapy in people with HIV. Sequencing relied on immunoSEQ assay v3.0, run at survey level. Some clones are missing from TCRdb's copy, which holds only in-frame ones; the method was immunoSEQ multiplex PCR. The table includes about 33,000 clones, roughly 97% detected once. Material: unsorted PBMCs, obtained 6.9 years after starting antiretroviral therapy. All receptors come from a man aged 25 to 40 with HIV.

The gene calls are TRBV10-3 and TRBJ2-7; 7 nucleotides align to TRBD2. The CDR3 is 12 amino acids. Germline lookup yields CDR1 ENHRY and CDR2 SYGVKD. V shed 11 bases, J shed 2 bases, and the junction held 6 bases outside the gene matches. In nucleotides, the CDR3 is TGTGCCGGGGGGGACGGAGCCTACGAGCAGTACTTC. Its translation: CAGGDGAYEQYF.

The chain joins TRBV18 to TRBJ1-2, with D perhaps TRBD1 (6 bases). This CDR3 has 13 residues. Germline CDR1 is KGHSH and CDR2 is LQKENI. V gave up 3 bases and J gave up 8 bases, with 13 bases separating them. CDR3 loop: CASSPLKQGGYTF. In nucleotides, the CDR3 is TGTGCCAGCTCACCTCTCAAACAGGGAGGCTACACCTTC.

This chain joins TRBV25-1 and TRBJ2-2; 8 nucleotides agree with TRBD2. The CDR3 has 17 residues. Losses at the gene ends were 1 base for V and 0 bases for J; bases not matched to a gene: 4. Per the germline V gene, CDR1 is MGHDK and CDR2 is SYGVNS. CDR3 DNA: TGTGCCAGCAGTGAATTTCGGGGGGGAACGAACACCGGGGAGCTGTTTTTT. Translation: CASSEFRGGTNTGELFF.

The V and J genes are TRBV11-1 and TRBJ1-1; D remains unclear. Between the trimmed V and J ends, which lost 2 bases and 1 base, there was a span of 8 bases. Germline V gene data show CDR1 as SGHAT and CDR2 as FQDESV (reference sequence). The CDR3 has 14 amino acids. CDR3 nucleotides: TGTGCCAGCAGCTTACGTCTGGGGAACACTGAAGCTTTCTTT. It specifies CASSLRLGNTEAFF.

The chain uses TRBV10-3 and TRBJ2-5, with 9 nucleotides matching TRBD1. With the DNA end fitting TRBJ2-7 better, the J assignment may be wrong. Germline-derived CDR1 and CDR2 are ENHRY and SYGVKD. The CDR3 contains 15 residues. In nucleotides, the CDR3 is TGTGCCATCAGTGAGAATCGGGACAGGGACTACGAGCAGTACTTC. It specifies CAISENRDRDYEQYF.

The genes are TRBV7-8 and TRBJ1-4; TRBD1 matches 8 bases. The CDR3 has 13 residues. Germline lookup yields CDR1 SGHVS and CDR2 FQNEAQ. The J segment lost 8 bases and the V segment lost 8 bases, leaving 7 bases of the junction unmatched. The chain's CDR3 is CASVDRGREKLFF. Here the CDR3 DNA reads TGTGCCAGCGTCGACAGGGGAAGGGAAAAACTGTTTTTT.

CDR3 sequence (DNA): TGTGCCAGCAGCTTCCAACTAGCGGGAGGGACCGGTGGGTTCTTC. Encoded protein: CASSFQLAGGTGGFF. The rearrangement links TRBV11-2 to TRBJ2-1, with 13 nucleotides matching TRBD2. V shed 3 bases and J 15 bases; nucleotides not matched to a gene: 11. Germline V CDR1 and CDR2: SGHAT, FQNNGV. The CDR3 is 15 residues long. The full variable domain, in which reference TRBV11-2 and TRBJ2-1 provide the parts outside the CDR3, is EAGVAQSPRYKIIEKRQSVAFWCNPISGHATLYWYQQILGQGPKLLIQFQNNGVVDDSQLPKDRFSAERLKGVDSTLKIQPAKLEDSAVYLCASSFQLAGGTGGFFGPGTRLTVL.

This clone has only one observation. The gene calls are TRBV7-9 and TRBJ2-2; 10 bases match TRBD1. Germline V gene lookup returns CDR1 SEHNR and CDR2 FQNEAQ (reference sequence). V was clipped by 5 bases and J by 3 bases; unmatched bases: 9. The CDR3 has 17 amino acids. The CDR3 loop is CASSQASGTGDTGELFF. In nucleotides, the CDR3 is TGTGCCAGCAGCCAAGCGTCCGGGACAGGGGACACCGGGGAGCTGTTTTTT.

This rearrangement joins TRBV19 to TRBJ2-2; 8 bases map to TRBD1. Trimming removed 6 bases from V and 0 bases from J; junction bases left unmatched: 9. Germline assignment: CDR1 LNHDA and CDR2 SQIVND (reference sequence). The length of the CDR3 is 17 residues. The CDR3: CASREWTGTSNTGELFF. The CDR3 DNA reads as TGTGCCAGTAGAGAATGGACAGGGACCTCGAACACCGGGGAGCTGTTTTTT.

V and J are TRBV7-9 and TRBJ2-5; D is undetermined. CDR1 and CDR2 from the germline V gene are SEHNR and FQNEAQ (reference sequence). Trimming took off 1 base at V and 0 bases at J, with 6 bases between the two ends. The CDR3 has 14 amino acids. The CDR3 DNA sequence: TGTGCCAGCAGCTTAGGTCAGGACCAAGAGACCCAGTACTTC. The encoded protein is CASSLGQDQETQYF.

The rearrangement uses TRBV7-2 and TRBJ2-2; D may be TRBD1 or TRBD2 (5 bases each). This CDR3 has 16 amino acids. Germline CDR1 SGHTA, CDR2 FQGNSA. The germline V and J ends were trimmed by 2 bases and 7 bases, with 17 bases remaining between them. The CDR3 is CASSLIRWDGVGELFF. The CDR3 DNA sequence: TGTGCCAGCAGCTTAATTCGCTGGGACGGGGTCGGGGAGCTGTTTTTT.

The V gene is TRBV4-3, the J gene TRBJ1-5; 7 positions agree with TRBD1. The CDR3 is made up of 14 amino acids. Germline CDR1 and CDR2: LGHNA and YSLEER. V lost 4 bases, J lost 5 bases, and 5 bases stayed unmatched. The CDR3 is CASSLRQGYQPQHF. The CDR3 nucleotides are TGCGCCAGCAGCCTAAGACAGGGTTATCAGCCCCAGCATTTT.

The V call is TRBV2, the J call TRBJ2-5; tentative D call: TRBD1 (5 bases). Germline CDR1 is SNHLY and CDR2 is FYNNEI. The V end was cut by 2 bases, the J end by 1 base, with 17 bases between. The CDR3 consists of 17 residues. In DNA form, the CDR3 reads TGTGCCAGCAGTGAACCCTCAGGGTACGGAGTCCAAGAGACCCAGTACTTC. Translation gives CASSEPSGYGVQETQYF.

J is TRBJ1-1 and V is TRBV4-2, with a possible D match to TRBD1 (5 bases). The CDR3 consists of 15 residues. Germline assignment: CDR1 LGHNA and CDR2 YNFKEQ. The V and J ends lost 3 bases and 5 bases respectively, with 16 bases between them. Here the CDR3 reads CASSQSGRGRTEAFF. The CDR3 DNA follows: TGTGCCAGCAGCCAGTCAGGGAGGGGAAGGACTGAAGCTTTCTTT.

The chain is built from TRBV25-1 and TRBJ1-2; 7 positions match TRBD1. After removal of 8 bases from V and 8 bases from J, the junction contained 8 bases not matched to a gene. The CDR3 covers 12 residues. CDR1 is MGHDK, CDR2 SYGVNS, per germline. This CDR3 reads CASSWTGGGYTF. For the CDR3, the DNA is TGTGCCAGCTCCTGGACAGGCGGCGGCTACACCTTC.

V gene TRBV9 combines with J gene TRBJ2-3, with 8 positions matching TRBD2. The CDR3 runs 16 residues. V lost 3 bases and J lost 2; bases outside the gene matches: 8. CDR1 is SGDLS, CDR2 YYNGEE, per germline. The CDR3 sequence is CASSALTSGFTDTQYF. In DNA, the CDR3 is TGTGCCAGCAGCGCCCTCACTAGCGGATTCACAGATACGCAGTATTTT.

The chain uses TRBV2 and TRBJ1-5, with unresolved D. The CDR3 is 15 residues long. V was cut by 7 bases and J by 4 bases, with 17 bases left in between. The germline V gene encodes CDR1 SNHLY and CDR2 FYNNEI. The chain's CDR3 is CASTRYLGENQPQHF. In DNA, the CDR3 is TGTGCCAGCACAAGGTATTTGGGTGAAAATCAGCCCCAGCATTTT. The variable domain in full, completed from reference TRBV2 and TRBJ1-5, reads EPEVTQTPSHQVTQMGQEVILRCVPISNHLYFYWYRQILGQKVEFLVSFYNNEISEKSEIFDDQFSVERPDGSNFTLKIRSTKLEDSAMYFCASTRYLGENQPQHFGDGTRLSIL.

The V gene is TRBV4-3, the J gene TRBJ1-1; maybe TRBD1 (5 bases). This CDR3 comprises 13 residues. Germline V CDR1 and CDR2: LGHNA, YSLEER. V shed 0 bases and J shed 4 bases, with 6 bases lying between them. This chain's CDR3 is CASSQERGTEAFF. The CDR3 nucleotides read TGCGCCAGCAGCCAAGAGAGGGGCACTGAAGCTTTCTTT.

CDR3 region: CASSRTVPSSYEQYF. The CDR3 DNA sequence: TGTGCCAGCAGTCGGACAGTCCCAAGCTCCTACGAGCAGTACTTC. The chain carries TRBV6-1 and TRBJ2-7, with D perhaps matching TRBD1 (6 bases). Per the germline V gene, CDR1 is MNHNS and CDR2 is SASEGT. There are 15 residues in the CDR3. V shed 5 bases and J shed 0 bases, with 14 bases lying between them.

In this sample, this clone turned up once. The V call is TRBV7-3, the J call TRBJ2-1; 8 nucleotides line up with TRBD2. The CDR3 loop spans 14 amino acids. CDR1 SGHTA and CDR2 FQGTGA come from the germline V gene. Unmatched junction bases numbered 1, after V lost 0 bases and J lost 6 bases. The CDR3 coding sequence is TGTGCCAGCAGCTTAACAGCGGGGGTCAATGAGCAGTTCTTC. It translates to CASSLTAGVNEQFF.